This T cell receptor (beta chain) was documented in a study of T cell repertoires in ileal Crohn's disease. Study in general: About half of patients got postoperative therapy: under 12 thiopurines, under 20 anti-TNF.

Findings of the study overall: Sorted CD8 T cells held more high-frequency clones than CD4.

Per sample, roughly 530 nanograms of biopsy DNA were TCRB immunosequenced. TCRdb keeps only in-frame clones here, not all; method: immunoSEQ multiplex PCR. The sample holds 7,000 to 9,500 clones, roughly 95% seen once. The CDR3 runs 17 residues. Concerning this clone itself: Its specificity is not known.

Included were adult ileal or ileocolonic Crohn's patients indicated for ileocolonic resection. Sequencing used ileal tissue. This chain connects TRBV21-1 to TRBJ2-6; TRBD2, as called in the table, went unchecked against the DNA. TRBV21-1 is flagged as a pseudogene. This sequence was found in an adult with Crohn's disease. The CDR3 spells CASSKGPRASGANVLTF. The CDR3 DNA reads as TGTGCCAGCAGCAAAGGACCGAGGGCCTCTGGGGCCAACGTCCTGACTTTC.